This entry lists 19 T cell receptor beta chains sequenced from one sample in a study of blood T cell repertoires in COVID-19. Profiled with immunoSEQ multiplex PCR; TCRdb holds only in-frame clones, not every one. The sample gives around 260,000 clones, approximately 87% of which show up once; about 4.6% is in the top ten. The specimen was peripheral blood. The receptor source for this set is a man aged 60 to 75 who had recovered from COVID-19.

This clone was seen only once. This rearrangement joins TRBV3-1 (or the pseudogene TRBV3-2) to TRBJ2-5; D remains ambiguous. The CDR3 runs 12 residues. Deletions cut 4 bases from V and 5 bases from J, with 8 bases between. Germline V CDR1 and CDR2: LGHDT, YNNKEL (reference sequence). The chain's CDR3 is CASSLGLETQYF. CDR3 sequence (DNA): TGTGCCAGCAGCCTTGGGCTGGAGACCCAGTACTTC.

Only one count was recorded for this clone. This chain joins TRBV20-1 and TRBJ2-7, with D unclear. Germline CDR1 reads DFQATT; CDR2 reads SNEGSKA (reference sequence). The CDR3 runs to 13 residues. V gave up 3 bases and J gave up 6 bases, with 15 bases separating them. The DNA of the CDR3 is TGCAGTGCTAGTTTTCCGAAGCTCCCCGAGCAGTACTTC. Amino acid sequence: CSASFPKLPEQYF.

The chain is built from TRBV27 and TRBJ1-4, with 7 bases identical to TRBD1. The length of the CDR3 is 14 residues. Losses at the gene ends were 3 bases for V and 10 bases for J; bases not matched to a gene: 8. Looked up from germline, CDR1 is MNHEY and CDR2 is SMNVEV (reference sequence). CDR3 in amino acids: CASSFYRDSGKLFF. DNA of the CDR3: TGTGCCAGCAGTTTCTACCGGGACAGTGGAAAACTGTTTTTT. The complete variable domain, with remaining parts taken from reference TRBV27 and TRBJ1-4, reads EAQVTQNPRYLITVTGKKLTVTCSQNMNHEYMSWYRQDPGLGLRQIYYSMNVEVTDKGDVPEGYKVSRKEKRNFPLILESPSPNQTSLYFCASSFYRDSGKLFFGSGTQLSVL.

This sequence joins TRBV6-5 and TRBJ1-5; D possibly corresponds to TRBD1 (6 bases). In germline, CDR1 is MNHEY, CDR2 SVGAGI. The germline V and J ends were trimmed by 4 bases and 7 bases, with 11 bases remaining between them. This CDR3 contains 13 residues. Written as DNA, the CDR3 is TGTGCCAGCAGTTCGCAGGGGAAGCAGCCCCAGCATTTT. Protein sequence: CASSSQGKQPQHF.

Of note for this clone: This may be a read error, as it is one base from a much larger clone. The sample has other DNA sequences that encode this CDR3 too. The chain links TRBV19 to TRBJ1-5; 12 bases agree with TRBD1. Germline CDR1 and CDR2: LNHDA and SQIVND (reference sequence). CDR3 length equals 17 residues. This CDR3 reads CASSNPGQGAGNQPQHF. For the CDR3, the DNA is TGTGCCAGTAGTAATCCGGGACAGGGGGCCGGCAATCAGCCCCAACATTTT.

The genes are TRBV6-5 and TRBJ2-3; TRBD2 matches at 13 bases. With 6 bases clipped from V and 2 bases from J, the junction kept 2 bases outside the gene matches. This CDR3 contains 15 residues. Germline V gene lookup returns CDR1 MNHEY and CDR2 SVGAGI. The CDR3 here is CASRGLAGHTDTQYF. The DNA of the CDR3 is TGTGCCAGCAGGGGACTAGCGGGGCACACAGATACGCAGTATTTT.

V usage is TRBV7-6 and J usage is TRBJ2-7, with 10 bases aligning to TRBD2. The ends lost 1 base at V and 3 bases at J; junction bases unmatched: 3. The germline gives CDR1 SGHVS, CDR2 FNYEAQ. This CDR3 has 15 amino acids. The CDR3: CASSLGASGGYEQYF. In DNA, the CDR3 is TGTGCCAGCAGCTTAGGGGCTAGCGGGGGCTACGAGCAGTACTTC.

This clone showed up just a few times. The CDR3 coding sequence is TGTGCCAGCAGTTACTTCACTGAGCAGTTCTTC. Protein: CASSYFTEQFF. This sequence joins TRBV12-3 or TRBV12-4 and TRBJ2-1; D is unresolved. The V end lost 4 bases, the J end lost 9 bases, and 7 bases lay between the germline ends. This CDR3 spans 11 amino acids.

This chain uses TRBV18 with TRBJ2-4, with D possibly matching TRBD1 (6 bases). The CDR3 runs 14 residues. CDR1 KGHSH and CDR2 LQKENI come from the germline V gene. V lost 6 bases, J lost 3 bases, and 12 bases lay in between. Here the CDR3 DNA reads TGTGCCAGCTCGCGTGACAGGCTCAAAAACATTCAGTACTTC. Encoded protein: CASSRDRLKNIQYF. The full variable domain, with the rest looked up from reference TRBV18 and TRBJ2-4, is NAGVMQNPRHLVRRRGQEARLRCSPMKGHSHVYWYRQLPEEGLKFMVYLQKENIIDESGMPKERFSAEFPKEGPSILRIQQVVRGDSAAYFCASSRDRLKNIQYFGAGTRLSVL.

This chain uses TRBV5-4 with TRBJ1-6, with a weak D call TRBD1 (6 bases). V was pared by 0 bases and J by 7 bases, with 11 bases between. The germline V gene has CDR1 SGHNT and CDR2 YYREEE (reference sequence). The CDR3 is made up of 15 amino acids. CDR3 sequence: CASSLAQGQNSPLHF. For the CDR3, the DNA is TGTGCCAGCAGCTTGGCTCAAGGACAGAATTCACCCCTCCACTTT.

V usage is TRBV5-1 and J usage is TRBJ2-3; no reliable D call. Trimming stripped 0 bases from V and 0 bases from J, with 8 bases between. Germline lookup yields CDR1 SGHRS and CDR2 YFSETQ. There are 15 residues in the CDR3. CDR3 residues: CASSLAGYSTDTQYF. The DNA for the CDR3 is TGCGCCAGCAGCTTGGCAGGATATAGCACAGATACGCAGTATTTT. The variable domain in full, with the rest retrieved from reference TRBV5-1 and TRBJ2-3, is KAGVTQTPRYLIKTRGQQVTLSCSPISGHRSVSWYQQTPGQGLQFLFEYFSETQRNKGNFPGRFSGRQFSNSRSEMNVSTLELGDSALYLCASSLAGYSTDTQYFGPGTRLTVL.

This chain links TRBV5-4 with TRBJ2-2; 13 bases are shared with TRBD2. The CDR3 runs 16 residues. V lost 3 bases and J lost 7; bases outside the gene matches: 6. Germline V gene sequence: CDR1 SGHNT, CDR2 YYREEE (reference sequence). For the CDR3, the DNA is TGTGCCAGCAGCTCACAACTAGCGGGAGGGATCGGGGAGCTGTTTTTT. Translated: CASSSQLAGGIGELFF.

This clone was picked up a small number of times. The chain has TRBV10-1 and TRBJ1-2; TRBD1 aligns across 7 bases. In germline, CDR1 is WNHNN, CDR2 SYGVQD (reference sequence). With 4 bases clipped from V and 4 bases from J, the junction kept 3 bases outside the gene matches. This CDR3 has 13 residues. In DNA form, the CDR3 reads TGCGCCAGCAGTGGACAGGGAGCCTATGGCTACACCTTC. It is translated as CASSGQGAYGYTF.

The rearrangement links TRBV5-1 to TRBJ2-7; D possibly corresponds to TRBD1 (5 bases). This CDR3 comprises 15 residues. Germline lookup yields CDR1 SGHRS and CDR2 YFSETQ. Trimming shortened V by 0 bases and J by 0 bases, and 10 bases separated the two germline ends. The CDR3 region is CASSLEPGHSYEQYF. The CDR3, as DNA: TGCGCCAGCAGCTTGGAGCCAGGACACTCCTACGAGCAGTACTTC.

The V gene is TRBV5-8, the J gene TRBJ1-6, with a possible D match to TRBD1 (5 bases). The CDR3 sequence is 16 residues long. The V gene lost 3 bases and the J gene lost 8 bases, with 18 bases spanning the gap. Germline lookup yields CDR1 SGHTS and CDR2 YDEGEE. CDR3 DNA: TGTGCCAGCAGCTCCTGGTGGGGCGCGGACCATTCACCCCTCCACTTT. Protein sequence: CASSSWWGADHSPLHF.

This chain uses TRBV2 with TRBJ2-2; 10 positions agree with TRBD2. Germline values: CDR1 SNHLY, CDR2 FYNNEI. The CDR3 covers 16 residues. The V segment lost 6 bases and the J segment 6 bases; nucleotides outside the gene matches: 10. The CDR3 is CASRYRAGGPSGELFF. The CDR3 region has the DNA TGTGCCAGCAGGTACCGAGCGGGGGGGCCGTCCGGGGAGCTGTTTTTT. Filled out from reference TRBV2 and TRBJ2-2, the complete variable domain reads EPEVTQTPSHQVTQMGQEVILRCVPISNHLYFYWYRQILGQKVEFLVSFYNNEISEKSEIFDDQFSVERPDGSNFTLKIRSTKLEDSAMYFCASRYRAGGPSGELFFGEGSRLTVL.

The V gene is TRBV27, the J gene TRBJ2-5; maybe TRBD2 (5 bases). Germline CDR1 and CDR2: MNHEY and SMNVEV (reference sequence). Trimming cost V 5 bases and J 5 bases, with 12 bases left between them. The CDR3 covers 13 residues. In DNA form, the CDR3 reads TGTGCCAGCAGTGTAAGACGCGGGGAGACCCAGTACTTC. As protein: CASSVRRGETQYF.

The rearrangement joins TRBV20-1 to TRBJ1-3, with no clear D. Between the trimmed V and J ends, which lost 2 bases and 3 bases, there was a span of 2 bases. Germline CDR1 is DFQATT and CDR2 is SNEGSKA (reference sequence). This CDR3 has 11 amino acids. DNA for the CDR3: TGCAGTGCTAGATATGGAAACACCATATATTTT. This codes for CSARYGNTIYF.

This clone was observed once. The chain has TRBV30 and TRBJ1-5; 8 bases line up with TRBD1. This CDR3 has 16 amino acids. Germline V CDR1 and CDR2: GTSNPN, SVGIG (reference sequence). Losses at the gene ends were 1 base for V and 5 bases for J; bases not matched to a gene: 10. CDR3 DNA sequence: TGTGCCTGGAGTGCTCTCGGACAGGGACGGGATCAGCCCCAGCATTTT. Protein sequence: CAWSALGQGRDQPQHF.